This T cell receptor (beta chain) came from a study of Graves' ophthalmopathy and Graves' hyperthyroidism (dated by TCRdb to 2016 to 2019). Notes on the research overall: Stable hyperthyroidism was defined as no progression to ophthalmopathy within 18 months of follow-up. In total, 135 blood samples were TCR-sequenced: roughly 45 ophthalmopathy, under 85 hyperthyroidism and roughly 17 hyperthyroidism-to-ophthalmopathy patients. To tell Graves' ophthalmopathy apart from Graves' hyperthyroidism, and to predict which patients would progress to ophthalmopathy, the study relied on TCR beta repertoire signatures. Following sample collection, hyperthyroidism patients were given methimazole at a starting dose of 30 mg daily, and ophthalmopathy patients were given high-dose intravenous methylprednisolone. To explore V-J signatures distinguishing ophthalmopathy from hyperthyroidism, a discovery set of around 97 patients (roughly 42 ophthalmopathy, some 55 stable hyperthyroidism) was enrolled. In more than five hyperthyroidism patients, the T-cell repertoires found in thyroid tissue were compared with those found in blood. An independent validation cohort was composed of around 19 hyperthyroidism patients and 17 patients who later progressed from hyperthyroidism to ophthalmopathy.

Patients with hyperthyroidism were aged 18 to 65 years, had been newly diagnosed, and had a disease duration of less than 2 months. Patients with other autoimmune diseases, uncontrolled infections, pregnancy or lactation were excluded from the study. Clinical symptoms, serum thyroxine, TRAb, thyroid ultrasound and orbital computed tomography formed the basis of the diagnosis. Total RNA was extracted using Trizol reagent, and RNA quality was checked on an Agilent 2100 Bioanalyzer. Paper-wide results and their limitations: In validation, the model predicted ophthalmopathy progression with about 70% sensitivity and 72% to 80% specificity; eleven to twelve predicted patients were CT-confirmed with GO in a median of around 6 months. No statistical method was used to set the sample size in advance, and the investigators knew which group each participant was assigned to. In cross-validation, the 13-signature model distinguished ophthalmopathy from stable hyperthyroidism with just over 85% sensitivity and about 81% specificity, while in the test set the corresponding values were around 79% and 71%. Most of the expanded thyroid clonotypes with a frequency above 0.001 were also detected in blood, and it was suggested that the thyroid immune response may be reflected by blood repertoires.

For repertoire sequencing, the TCR beta CDR3 regions were amplified from RNA transcripts. A first-round RT-PCR used HTBI primers with the Qiagen OneStep RT-PCR kit, followed by a second-round multiplex PCR, size selection and purification. Libraries were sequenced paired-end with 100 bp reads on an Illumina HiSeq2000. The authors' analysis ran thus. SOAPnuke was used to process the reads, throwing out any read that had adapters, had uncalled bases, had a mean Phred below 15, or lacked an exact constant-primer or identifier match. COPE v1.2.5 was used to merge the high-quality paired reads. Unique nucleotide sequences were defined as clonotypes and aligned to IMGT TRB V, D and J references using MiTCR v1.1. The analysis was limited to V-J combinations with a frequency above 0.0001, which together covered more than 98% of repertoires. For each V-J combination, a TCR clonal expansion and chaos score was defined as the ratio of F50 clonal expansion to chaos observed in the TCRdist matrix. Welch's t-statistics and random forest were used to reduce features to some 13 V-J combinations, which were fed into a naive Bayes classifier. The Morisita-Horn index was used to measure how similar the thyroid and blood repertoires were. TCRdb reprocessing: public reads trimmed at Q25 with fastp, clones called with MiXCR, in-frame beta chains kept. Here each entry gathers all rows of one CDR3 protein and keeps the most common genes and DNA. The V and J calls follow TCRdb's processing rather than the paper's. The sample yields over a million distinct CDR3 sequences; roughly 35% were counted once. The ten largest clones take up 11% of the sample.

This clonotype was observed many times. Its antigen remains unidentified. Qualities for individual bases were not recorded, and no much larger clone is one base off. The CDR3 sequence holds 17 residues, the cysteine and phenylalanine included. Of all the DNA, just the CDR3 is kept, 51 bases in frame from base 1. V is shortened by 1 base, J by 0 bases, and the region joining them spans 11 bases. The germline V gene specifies SGHRS as CDR1 and YFSETQ as CDR2. The clonotype was recovered from an adult man with Graves' hyperthyroidism. Sequencing input: peripheral blood or thyroid tissue (not recorded which). The chain links TRBV5-1 with TRBJ1-6; the D gene cannot be named for sure. The CDR3 has the sequence CASSLWAPSSYNSPLHF. The DNA reads TGCGCCAGCAGCTTGTGGGCGCCAAGCTCCTATAATTCACCCCTCCACTTT.